This entry is about one T cell receptor beta chain. The CDR3 contains 16 residues. J gave up 5 bases and V 4 bases, and 8 bases lay outside the gene matches. Germline lookup yields CDR1 SGHDT and CDR2 YYEEEE. This entry is derived from a study of control samples from healthy donors and cancer patients. The data were produced by immunoSEQ multiplex PCR, yet TCRdb's version contains in-frame clones alone and is incomplete. The repertoire holds about 130,000 clones, with around 90% as singletons. The sequenced sample consisted of blood. The chain recombines TRBV5-6 with TRBJ2-2, with TRBD1 identical over 10 bases. This receptor was identified in a man aged 40-49 years in good health. The DNA of the CDR3 is TGTGCCAGCAGCGGTGGTCGGACAGGGGGTACCGGGGAGCTGTTTTTT. This encodes CASSGGRTGGTGELFF.